The clone carrying this T cell receptor beta chain has just one count. No antigen is known for it. All trial patients relapsed after autologous stem cell transplantation. The CDR3 has 17 residues. The sample belongs to a study of PD-1 blockade in classical Hodgkin lymphoma. Study conclusions and caveats: When nivolumab was started under 1 year after ASCT, patients were excluded. Significant TCR diversity gains by C4D1 occurred in CD4+ but not CD8+ cells. Reasons behind the repertoire differences stay unclear, perhaps disease activity or earlier therapy. Newly diagnosed patients were said to have less baseline TCR diversity than healthy donors did.

Profiled with immunoSEQ multiplex PCR; TCRdb holds only in-frame clones, not every one. The sample records under 70,000 clones, approximately 89% being singletons. This sequence originates from a human donor with classical Hodgkin lymphoma. The material sequenced was peripheral blood mononuclear cells (PBMCs), taken at baseline. The chain combines TRBV21-1 with TRBJ2-1; the listed D gene, TRBD2, was not tested against the DNA. TRBV21-1 is assigned pseudogene status. The CDR3 DNA follows: TGTGCCAGCAGCAAAATAATTCGCGCACGGGAACCGCTTGAGCAGTTCTTC. Its translation: CASSKIIRAREPLEQFF.